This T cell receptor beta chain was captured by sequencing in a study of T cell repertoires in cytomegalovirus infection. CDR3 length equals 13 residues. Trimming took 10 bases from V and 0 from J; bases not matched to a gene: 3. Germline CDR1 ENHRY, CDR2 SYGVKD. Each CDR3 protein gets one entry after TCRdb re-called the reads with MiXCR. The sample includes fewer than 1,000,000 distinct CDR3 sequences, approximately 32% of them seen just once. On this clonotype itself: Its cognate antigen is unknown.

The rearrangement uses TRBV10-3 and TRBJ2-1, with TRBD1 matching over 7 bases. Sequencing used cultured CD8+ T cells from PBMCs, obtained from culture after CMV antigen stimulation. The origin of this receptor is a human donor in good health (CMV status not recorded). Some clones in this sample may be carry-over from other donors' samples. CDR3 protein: CATGQSSYNEQFF. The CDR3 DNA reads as TGTGCCACGGGACAGAGCTCCTACAATGAGCAGTTCTTC.